This T cell receptor beta chain was observed in a study of shared clonotypes between healthy human individuals. About the study: The donor pool was made up of two women and three men aged 18 to 49.

Measured with immunoSEQ multiplex PCR; TCRdb has only the in-frame clones, and not every one. The repertoire holds approximately 2.5 million clones, with over 85% as singletons. Trimming at V came to 5 bases and at J to 3 bases, leaving 10 bases not matched to a gene. This CDR3 comprises 16 residues. CDR1 SGHTA and CDR2 FQGTGA come from the germline V gene. The study separated CD4+ cells into CD45RA+ naive and CD45RA-negative memory subsets. As to this clone: Antigen unknown.

Study-level findings and limits: Of the naive CD4 clonotypes, about 5.4% were shared across a few donors.

This receptor was taken from a man younger than 30 in good health. Some clones in this sample may be carry-over from other donors' samples. The V call is TRBV7-3, the J call TRBJ2-3; 8 nucleotides match TRBD2. Sequencing input: naive CD4+ T cells from PBMCs. Subset in this sample: CD45RA+ positively selected. Written as DNA, the CDR3 is TGTGCCAGCAGCCGGGGGGGCGCTGGGGAGACAGATACGCAGTATTTT. Encoded protein: CASSRGGAGETDTQYF.